This passage covers 17 T cell receptor beta chains from one sample sequenced in a study of T cells in Graves' hyperthyroidism and ophthalmopathy. Amplification of TCR beta CDR3 regions was performed using RNA transcripts as template. Using the HTBI primer set, a first-round RT-PCR was run on the TCR CDR3. TCRdb analysed the multiplex PCR reads with MiXCR anew, one entry per CDR3 protein. The top ten clones hold about 15% of a sample with 450,000 to 600,000 distinct CDR3 sequences, approximately 14% of them seen once. The sequencing input was blood. The receptor set was obtained from a woman between 40 and 55 years old with Graves' hyperthyroidism.

In this sample, this clonotype turned up a few times. J is TRBJ1-1 and V is TRBV15; D unresolved. CDR1 and CDR2 (germline): LNHNV, YYDKDF (reference sequence). CDR3 length: 14 amino acids. The germline V and J ends were trimmed by 0 bases and 2 bases, with 7 bases remaining between them. CDR3 DNA: TGTGCCACCAGCAGAGAGGAGCCAAACACTGAAGCTTTCTTT. Its protein is CATSREEPNTEAFF.

Ten or more counts support this clonotype. The CDR3 nucleotides read TGTGCCAGCAATAGCGGCCTCTCCTACGAGCAGTACTTC. Protein product: CASNSGLSYEQYF. The V call is TRBV28, the J call TRBJ2-7, with a tentative D call TRBD2 (6 bases). The ends were cut back, 7 bases at V and 0 bases at J, with 10 bases in the middle. Germline CDR1 and CDR2: MDHEN and SYDVKM. CDR3 length: 13 amino acids. The full variable domain, rest sourced from reference TRBV28 and TRBJ2-7, is DVKVTQSSRYLVKRTGEKVFLECVQDMDHENMFWYRQDPGLGLRLIYFSYDVKMKEKGDIPEGYSVSREKKERFSLILESASTNQTSMYLCASNSGLSYEQYFGPGTRLTVT.

Many counts were recorded for this clonotype. The CDR3 sequence: CSVEGGEDSRDTQYF. CDR3 nucleotides: TGCAGCGTTGAAGGGGGGGAGGACTCAAGAGATACGCAGTATTTT. The J gene is TRBJ2-3, the V gene TRBV29-1; TRBD2 might be the D (6 bases). In germline, CDR1 is SQVTM, CDR2 ANQGSEA. V lost 1 base, J lost 5 bases, and 16 bases lay in between. The CDR3 is made up of 15 amino acids.

This clonotype appeared many times. The chain joins TRBV2 to TRBJ1-1, with D unresolved. The germline V gene encodes CDR1 SNHLY and CDR2 FYNNEI. V lost 3 bases to trimming and J lost 5 bases, with 10 bases between them. The length of the CDR3 is 13 residues. The CDR3 DNA sequence: TGTGCCAGCAGTGAGATTCTCGGGACTGAAGCTTTCTTT. Protein product: CASSEILGTEAFF.

This clonotype has a count of ten or more. This sequence joins TRBV12-3 or TRBV12-4 and TRBJ2-3, with a weak D call TRBD2 (6 bases). Trimming took 6 bases from V and 1 from J, leaving 11 bases between them. The CDR3 is 14 residues long. The CDR3 loop reads CASSPSSGTDTQYF. As DNA, the CDR3 is TGTGCCAGCAGCCCCTCTAGCGGCACAGATACGCAGTATTTT.

Worth noting for this clonotype: This sequence may be a read error, since a much larger clone differs from it by one base. This chain uses TRBV28 with TRBJ2-2; D might be TRBD1 (6 bases). Germline-derived CDR1 and CDR2 are MDHEN and SYDVKM. The CDR3 runs to 16 residues. Trimming shortened V by 3 bases and J by 4 bases, and 15 bases separated the two germline ends. The CDR3 reads CASSFRGGQLTGELFF. CDR3 in DNA: TGTGCCAGCAGTTTTAGGGGCGGACAGCTCACCGGGGAGCTGTTTTTT.

This clonotype has at least ten counts. This chain joins TRBV2 and TRBJ1-2; TRBD1 might be the D (5 bases). Germline assignment: CDR1 SNHLY and CDR2 FYNNEI. Trimming took 7 bases from V and 6 from J, leaving 21 bases between them. The CDR3 totals 15 residues. The chain's CDR3 is CASIYVGGTRDGYTF. CDR3 bases: TGTGCCAGCATCTATGTTGGGGGGACCCGGGATGGCTACACCTTC.

This chain joins TRBV28 and TRBJ2-5; TRBD1 agrees at 11 bases. Germline CDR1 MDHEN, CDR2 SYDVKM. This CDR3 is built from 13 residues. J was trimmed by 13 bases and V by 2 bases; bases with no gene match: 6. The CDR3 here is CASSLTGTGGLYF. The CDR3 DNA reads TGTGCCAGCAGTTTAACCGGGACAGGGGGACTGTACTTC. Full variable domain (rest looked up from reference TRBV28 and TRBJ2-5): DVKVTQSSRYLVKRTGEKVFLECVQDMDHENMFWYRQDPGLGLRLIYFSYDVKMKEKGDIPEGYSVSREKKERFSLILESASTNQTSMYLCASSLTGTGGLYFGPGTRLLVL.

This clonotype appeared many times. CDR3 nucleotide sequence: TGTGCCAGCAGACAAAGCGGGGCCACCTACAATGAGCAGTTCTTC. Protein sequence: CASRQSGATYNEQFF. The chain uses TRBV6-1 and TRBJ2-1, with TRBD2 identical over 7 bases. With V trimmed by 6 bases and J by 2 bases, 7 bases remained unmatched. Germline lookup yields CDR1 MNHNS and CDR2 SASEGT. The CDR3 extends over 15 amino acids.

This clonotype was seen many times. V usage is TRBV3-1 and J usage is TRBJ2-7; D is perhaps TRBD1 (6 bases). This CDR3 spans 13 amino acids. The germline CDR1 and CDR2 sequences are LGHDT and YNNKEL (reference sequence). Between the trimmed V and J ends, which lost 4 bases and 6 bases, there was a span of 13 bases. The chain's CDR3 is CASSRLQGAEQYF. In DNA, the CDR3 is TGTGCCAGCAGCCGATTACAGGGCGCCGAGCAGTACTTC.

This clonotype was seen at least ten times. V and J are TRBV5-5 and TRBJ2-1, with 10 bases aligning to TRBD2. After removal of 4 bases from V and 8 bases from J, the junction contained 12 bases not matched to a gene. CDR3 length: 16 amino acids. Germline V gene data show CDR1 as SGHKS and CDR2 as YYEKEE (reference sequence). CDR3 protein: CASSGGLAGDSDEQFF. In DNA form, the CDR3 reads TGTGCCAGCAGCGGGGGTCTAGCGGGAGATTCCGATGAGCAGTTCTTC.

The sample holds many counts of this clonotype. This chain connects TRBV5-1 to TRBJ1-1, with a weak D call TRBD1 (5 bases). This CDR3 is 16 amino acids long. V lost 0 bases, J lost 6 bases, and 18 bases lay in between. Germline V CDR1 and CDR2: SGHRS, YFSETQ. The CDR3 is CASSLGWGREGAEAFF. CDR3 DNA sequence: TGCGCCAGCAGCTTGGGCTGGGGGAGAGAAGGGGCTGAAGCTTTCTTT.

This clonotype has a count of ten or more. The genes are TRBV7-9 and TRBJ2-1; D call uncertain. CDR3 length: 16 amino acids. Trimming took off 5 bases at V and 0 bases at J, with 14 bases between the two ends. Looked up from germline, CDR1 is SEHNR and CDR2 is FQNEAQ (reference sequence). The CDR3 region is CASSPGGDLSYNEQFF. CDR3 nucleotides: TGTGCCAGCAGCCCGGGTGGTGACCTCTCCTACAATGAGCAGTTCTTC.

In this sample, this clonotype turned up a few times. J is TRBJ2-1 and V is TRBV6-1; D may be TRBD2 (6 bases). The length of the CDR3 is 15 residues. Trimming cost V 7 bases and J 5 bases, with 18 bases left between them. Per germline, CDR1 MNHNS and CDR2 SASEGT. CDR3 sequence: CASNRLVLEDNEQFF. For the CDR3, the DNA is TGTGCCAGCAATCGACTAGTACTTGAAGACAATGAGCAGTTCTTC.

This clonotype was seen many times. V and J are TRBV5-1 and TRBJ1-2; weak D call: TRBD1 (5 bases). The CDR3 extends over 15 amino acids. Trimming pared 0 bases from V and 2 bases from J, leaving 11 bases between. Germline lookup yields CDR1 SGHRS and CDR2 YFSETQ. DNA of the CDR3: TGCGCCAGCAGCTTGGGGGACTCCGCGAACTATGGCTACACCTTC. Protein: CASSLGDSANYGYTF.

There are many counts of this clonotype. The rearrangement uses TRBV20-1 and TRBJ1-1, with 8 nucleotides matching TRBD1. CDR1 DFQATT and CDR2 SNEGSKA come from the germline V gene (reference sequence). CDR3 length: 12 amino acids. V lost 6 bases to trimming and J lost 7 bases; unmatched junction nucleotides: 7. The CDR3 region has the DNA TGCAGTGCCATAAACAGGGGGATTGAAGCTTTCTTT. Translation gives CSAINRGIEAFF.

Comment on this clonotype: A much larger clone is a single base away; this may be a read error. The V call is TRBV2, the J call TRBJ2-5, with D perhaps matching TRBD2 (6 bases). Per germline, CDR1 SNHLY and CDR2 FYNNEI. This CDR3 spans 13 amino acids. Trimming removed 4 bases at V and 5 bases at J, with 11 bases between. The CDR3 is CASSGGVRETQYF. The CDR3 DNA follows: TGTGCCAGCAGTGGCGGGGTGCGGGAGACCCAGTACTTC.